The source of this T cell receptor beta chain is a study of blood T cell repertoires in COVID-19. Study at large: The United States, Italy and Spain provided the acute and convalescent COVID-19 samples.

This clone was counted a single time. TCRdb's table, derived via immunoSEQ multiplex PCR, lists solely in-frame clones and lacks some. The sample holds 250,000 to 300,000 clones; roughly 88% are singletons and the top ten take over 1.5%. The CDR3 covers 14 residues. V shed 5 bases, J shed 4 bases, and the junction held 5 bases outside the gene matches. Per the germline V gene, CDR1 is SEHNR and CDR2 is FQNEAQ (reference sequence). This chain links TRBV7-9 with TRBJ1-5; 7 nucleotides match TRBD1. The origin of this receptor is a woman between 45 and 65 years old who had recovered from COVID-19. The sample was PBMCs or T cells enriched from blood (not recorded which). The CDR3 protein is CASSPQGENQPQHF. DNA for the CDR3: TGTGCCAGCAGCCCCCAGGGGGAAAATCAGCCCCAGCATTTT.